A single sample gave rise to the 19 T cell receptor beta chains below, sequenced in a study of T-cell reconstitution after alpha-beta-depleted transplantation in children. Construction of the TCRbeta library involved unique molecular identifiers. TCRdb recomputed calls from the PCR reads with MiXCR, one row per CDR3 protein. This table holds about 420,000 distinct CDR3 sequences, around 9.9% found once. The sample in question was PBMCs from the stem cell graft donor, obtained from the stem cell graft. Source of these receptors: a human donor who donated a stem cell graft to a child with acute myeloid leukemia.

This clonotype was counted a few times. This sequence joins TRBV29-1 and TRBJ2-1, with TRBD2 matching 14 bases. V was clipped by 6 bases and J by 10 bases; unmatched bases: 8. This CDR3 contains 14 residues. Germline V CDR1 and CDR2: SQVTM, ANQGSEA. The CDR3 DNA is TGCAGCGTCACGGGACTAGCGGGAGTAAGGGAGCAGTTCTTC. It is translated as CSVTGLAGVREQFF.

A note on this clonotype: One end of the junction does not line up with germline, which may come from a read error. This chain connects TRBV7-9 to TRBJ2-1, with 7 bases matching TRBD2. From germline, CDR1 is SEHNR and CDR2 FQNEAQ (reference sequence). The CDR3 runs 13 residues. CDR3 loop: CASSLAVYNEQFF. The CDR3 nucleotides are TGTGCCAGCAGCCTAGCGGTATACAATGAGCAGTTCTTC.

This clonotype showed up just a few times. This chain links TRBV10-3 with TRBJ1-2; D is unresolved. V shed 8 bases and J shed 8 bases, with 12 bases lying between them. Germline CDR1 reads ENHRY; CDR2 reads SYGVKD. The CDR3 runs 11 residues. This CDR3 is CAIGRQEGYTF. In DNA form, the CDR3 reads TGTGCCATCGGGCGCCAGGAGGGCTACACCTTC.

J is TRBJ2-1 and V is TRBV4-1, with 7 bases matching TRBD1. V was pared by 1 base and J by 9 bases, with 6 bases of the junction left unmatched. Germline loops: CDR1 MGHRA, CDR2 YSYEKL. The CDR3 loop spans 14 amino acids. The CDR3 protein is CASSQVVGGPEQFF. The CDR3 DNA is TGCGCCAGCAGCCAAGTAGTAGGGGGCCCTGAGCAGTTCTTC.

The V gene is TRBV12-3 or TRBV12-4, the J gene TRBJ1-2; 11 bases match TRBD1. The CDR3 totals 18 residues. After removal of 4 bases from V and 0 bases from J, the junction contained 10 bases not matched to a gene. This CDR3 reads CASSSAPGTGGANYGYTF. DNA of the CDR3: TGTGCCAGCAGTTCGGCCCCCGGGACAGGGGGTGCTAACTATGGCTACACCTTC.

This clonotype appeared many times. The V call is TRBV7-2, the J call TRBJ2-7; 7 nucleotides match TRBD1. Germline loops: CDR1 SGHTA, CDR2 FQGNSA. The CDR3 is 14 amino acids. Trimming at V came to 4 bases and at J to 2 bases, leaving 5 bases not matched to a gene. CDR3 DNA: TGTGCCAGCAGCTCCGAGACAGGGCCCTACGAGCAGTACTTC. Translating it yields CASSSETGPYEQYF.

V and J are TRBV20-1 and TRBJ2-7, with 11 nucleotides matching TRBD2. The V and J ends lost 6 bases and 0 bases, in that order; junction bases with no gene match: 13. The CDR3 is 17 amino acids. Germline assignment: CDR1 DFQATT and CDR2 SNEGSKA (reference sequence). The CDR3 DNA reads as TGCAGTGCCTCACCGACTAGCGGGGTATCAGGCTCCTACGAGCAGTACTTC. The encoded protein is CSASPTSGVSGSYEQYF.

At least ten counts were recorded for this clonotype. The chain joins TRBV5-1 to TRBJ2-3; TRBD1 is a possible D gene (5 bases). Trimming shortened V by 1 base and J by 2 bases, and 11 bases separated the two germline ends. This CDR3 region has 15 residues. Germline V lookup: CDR1 SGHRS, CDR2 YFSETQ. The CDR3 spells CASSLSAGYTDTQYF. The CDR3 DNA sequence: TGCGCCAGCAGCTTGAGTGCAGGGTACACAGATACGCAGTATTTT.

This clonotype was counted ten times or more. The J gene is TRBJ2-7, the V gene TRBV6-1, with TRBD1 matching 10 bases. The CDR3 length is 15 residues. From germline, CDR1 is MNHNS and CDR2 SASEGT. Trimming removed 4 bases from V and 6 bases from J; junction bases left unmatched: 9. The CDR3 sequence is CASSALGTGEVEQYF. The CDR3 coding sequence is TGTGCCAGCAGTGCGCTCGGGACAGGGGAAGTCGAGCAGTACTTC.

This clonotype was seen more than once but under ten times. This chain's CDR3 is CSASGTAVPGELFF. CDR3 nucleotide sequence: TGCAGTGCTAGCGGGACAGCTGTCCCCGGGGAGCTGTTTTTT. This sequence joins TRBV20-1 and TRBJ2-2; 7 positions agree with TRBD1. The V gene's germline CDR1 is DFQATT and CDR2 SNEGSKA (reference sequence). The V gene end was trimmed by 3 bases and the J gene end by 6 bases; junction bases not matched to a gene: 7. This CDR3 has 14 residues.

This clonotype was seen more than once but under ten times. This chain uses TRBV20-1 with TRBJ2-5; 12 bases are shared with TRBD2. The CDR3 length is 16 residues. Per the germline V gene, CDR1 is DFQATT and CDR2 is SNEGSKA (reference sequence). Unmatched junction bases numbered 8, after V lost 5 bases and J lost 1 base. Here the CDR3 DNA reads TGCAGTGCTGAAGGGACTAGCGGGTCGGCCCAAGAGACCCAGTACTTC. Protein product: CSAEGTSGSAQETQYF.

Many counts were recorded for this clonotype. V is TRBV5-1 and J is TRBJ2-5; D unclear. Trimming shortened V by 0 bases and J by 4 bases, and 10 bases separated the two germline ends. The CDR3 contains 14 residues. Germline CDR1 is SGHRS and CDR2 is YFSETQ. CDR3 amino acids: CASSLALIGETQYF. For the CDR3, the DNA is TGCGCCAGCAGCTTGGCCTTAATAGGAGAGACCCAGTACTTC.

This clonotype was counted only a few times. The chain is built from TRBV14 and TRBJ2-7, with TRBD2 matching 7 bases. CDR1 is SGHDN, CDR2 FVKESK, per germline. Trimming removed 1 base from V and 3 bases from J; junction bases left unmatched: 9. The CDR3 sequence is 16 residues long. The CDR3 nucleotides are TGTGCCAGCAGCCAAGGGATCCGGGAGGCCTACTACGAGCAGTACTTC. As protein: CASSQGIREAYYEQYF.

This clonotype has a handful of counts. The J gene is TRBJ2-2, the V gene TRBV7-3, with D unresolved. Germline values: CDR1 SGHTA, CDR2 FQGTGA. V lost 7 bases and J 4 bases, leaving 16 bases between the germline ends. This CDR3 has 15 residues. The CDR3 bases are TGTGCCAGCATACAAAGGTCCAAGGGCACCGGGGAGCTGTTTTTT. Protein sequence: CASIQRSKGTGELFF.

This clonotype was counted a few times. The chain employs TRBV7-9 and TRBJ2-1; unclear D gene. Trimming removed 7 bases at V and 5 bases at J, with 6 bases between. The CDR3 sequence is 11 residues long. Germline values: CDR1 SEHNR, CDR2 FQNEAQ (reference sequence). Here the CDR3 reads CASNSNNEQFF. The DNA for the CDR3 is TGTGCCAGCAATTCGAACAATGAGCAGTTCTTC.

This clonotype was observed a handful of times. V is TRBV6-5 and J is TRBJ1-5; D is perhaps TRBD1 (6 bases). CDR1 and CDR2 (germline): MNHEY, SVGAGI. The length of the CDR3 is 18 residues. The V and J ends lost 2 bases and 2 bases respectively, with 19 bases between them. CDR3 DNA sequence: TGTGCCAGCAGTTACCTGTCTGCGGGGGGCGCGGGCAATCAGCCCCAGCATTTT. Translating it yields CASSYLSAGGAGNQPQHF.

The chain links TRBV7-6 to TRBJ2-3; 9 positions match TRBD2. V dropped 5 bases and J dropped 9; count of bases not matched to a gene: 3. Per germline, CDR1 SGHVS and CDR2 FNYEAQ. CDR3 size: 12 residues. The CDR3 region is CASSPSGMTQYF. The CDR3 DNA sequence: TGTGCCAGCAGCCCTAGCGGGATGACGCAGTATTTT.

J is TRBJ1-5 and V is TRBV6-2 or TRBV6-3; 10 bases agree with TRBD1. V dropped 5 bases and J dropped 5; count of bases not matched to a gene: 6. Germline loops: CDR1 MNHEY, CDR2 SVGEGT. CDR3 size: 15 residues. The CDR3 DNA reads as TGTGCCAGCAGTATCCCGGGACAGGGGCATCAGCCCCAGCATTTT. It yields the protein CASSIPGQGHQPQHF.

The genes are TRBV5-4 and TRBJ2-3; D is perhaps TRBD1 (6 bases). The CDR3 totals 15 residues. Germline assignment: CDR1 SGHNT and CDR2 YYREEE (reference sequence). Trimming took off 4 bases at V and 0 bases at J, with 12 bases between the two ends. CDR3 nucleotides: TGTGCCAGCAGCGTGGACAGAGACAGCACAGATACGCAGTATTTT. This codes for CASSVDRDSTDTQYF.